The TCR beta chain described here comes from a study of cytomegalovirus exposure and HLA in healthy donors. This clone was observed a single time. The V end lost 10 bases, the J end lost 3 bases, and 12 bases lay between the germline ends. Germline loops: CDR1 LNHDA, CDR2 SQIVND (reference sequence). The CDR3 is 12 residues long. The protocol was immunoSEQ multiplex PCR, while the TCRdb copy is restricted to in-frame clones and leaves out a portion. The sample lists around 73,000 clones, 70% to 90% occurring once. What was sequenced was PBMCs. J is TRBJ1-2 and V is TRBV19; a possible D gene is TRBD1 (6 bases). The sequence came from a woman aged 18 to 35 in good health and CMV-seropositive. The CDR3 loop is CATQGSDYGYTF. CDR3 nucleotide sequence: TGTGCCACCCAGGGGTCTGACTATGGCTACACCTTC.